The sequence of this T cell receptor beta chain was determined in a study of spatial heterogeneity in lung cancer. Across the whole study: Beta-chain sequences were consistently detected more often than alpha-chain sequences. Raw sequencing reads included, on average, more than 8.5 appearances of each unique TCR and UMI combination.

General study results and limits: Follow-up blood showed ubiquitous expanded tumor TCRs less than blood at resection did.

Time point denoted: sample taken at primary tumor resection. Without sorting, whole RNA was sequenced from tumor, nontumor lung or frozen PBMC. Samples were donated by 72 untreated early-stage non-small cell lung cancer patients. This clonotype was recorded a few times. As yet, its antigen is unknown. MiXCR, run by TCRdb on the 5' RACE reads, gives a single entry per CDR3 protein. The table lists about 80,000 distinct CDR3 sequences, approximately 20% of them singletons, with about 6.8% in the top ten. Specimen: PBMCs, collected at surgery. The TCR was taken from a male donor with early-stage non-small cell lung cancer.

The CDR3 reads CSARGSGDQPQHF. CDR3 DNA: TGCAGTGCCCGAGGGTCAGGGGATCAGCCCCAGCATTTT. The chain carries TRBV20-1 and TRBJ1-5; a weak D match, TRBD1 (6 bases). Germline CDR1 DFQATT, CDR2 SNEGSKA (reference sequence). Between the trimmed V and J ends, which lost 6 bases and 5 bases, there was a span of 14 bases. The CDR3 runs 13 residues.